The following is a T cell receptor beta chain sequence with its context. Its antigen remains unknown. The CDR3 covers 14 residues. V was clipped by 6 bases and J by 1 base; unmatched bases: 5. Germline V CDR1 and CDR2: MNHEY, SMNVEV (reference sequence). This entry is derived from a study of T cell responses to AZD1222 COVID-19 vaccine. Sequenced by immunoSEQ multiplex PCR; TCRdb stores in-frame clones only, minus some. Of 200,000 or so clones listed, over 80% were seen once; the top ten hold about 9.4%. Study-level results: The sample set comprised mostly white British donors with more females, and clonal diversity was possibly underestimated.

The chain carries TRBV27 and TRBJ2-7, with 8 nucleotides matching TRBD1. The sequence came from an adult in good health. The sample in question was peripheral blood, obtained on day 0 of AZD1222 vaccination. The CDR3 DNA sequence: TGTGCCAGCAGGTATACAGGGGGTTCCTACGAGCAGTACTTC. The encoded protein is CASRYTGGSYEQYF.